Included here is one T cell receptor beta chain sequence, with context. The antigen is undetermined. The data stem from a study of cytotoxic CD8 clonotypes in ibrutinib-treated CLL. Study-level background: Partial response was seen in 25 or so patients and complete response in 2; after median roughly 66 months, about 15 stayed remitted, about 12 progressed.

Assay used: immunoSEQ multiplex PCR; TCRdb lists only in-frame clones, some missing. The sample yields some 140,000 clones, less than 95% seen once. Whole-study results and caveats: Patients had baseline clonality above age-matched healthy donors, and this clonality moved with circulating CD8+ T-cell counts.

V lost 1 base, J lost 0 bases, and 13 bases lay in between. This CDR3 comprises 16 residues. The germline V gene has CDR1 SGHRS and CDR2 YFSETQ. TCR beta library input comprised about 2 micrograms of genomic DNA from cryopreserved PBMCs. This receptor was identified in a human donor with chronic lymphocytic leukemia. Source: PBMCs, taken after 12 months of ibrutinib treatment. The V call is TRBV5-1, the J call TRBJ1-2; D is perhaps TRBD1 (6 bases). CDR3 amino acids: CASSLTQGPSNYGYTF. DNA for the CDR3: TGCGCCAGCAGCTTGACGCAGGGGCCCTCTAACTATGGCTACACCTTC.